This TCR beta chain was identified during a study of blood T cell repertoires in COVID-19. Study-wide background: PBMCs, B-cell-depleted T cells, or T cells provided the cDNA or gDNA that made up the material.

Profiled with immunoSEQ multiplex PCR; TCRdb holds only in-frame clones, not every one. The table lists 70,000 or so clones, 65% to 85% of them singletons. With 5 bases clipped from V and 2 bases from J, the junction kept 0 bases outside the gene matches. Germline-derived CDR1 and CDR2 are MDHEN and SYDVKM. This CDR3 has 13 amino acids. The specimen was peripheral blood. This sequence was found in a man in his sixties with COVID-19, enrolled during active disease. V and J are TRBV28 and TRBJ1-5, with 7 bases lining up with TRBD1. Here the CDR3 reads CASSQGGNQPQHF. CDR3 in DNA: TGTGCCAGCAGTCAGGGGGGCAATCAGCCCCAGCATTTT.